This T cell receptor (beta chain) was sequenced during a study of control samples from healthy donors and cancer patients. Generated by immunoSEQ multiplex PCR, the TCRdb table keeps only in-frame clones and is missing some. This repertoire includes some 190,000 clones. The TCR sequence derives from a woman aged 30 to 39 in good health. The sample was blood.

As DNA, the CDR3 is TGTGCCAGCAGTGAATGGGGGCTGGGATATGGCTACACCTTC. Translation gives CASSEWGLGYGYTF. The J gene is TRBJ1-2, the V gene TRBV25-1; a possible D gene is TRBD1 (6 bases). CDR3 length: 14 residues. The V gene's germline CDR1 is MGHDK and CDR2 SYGVNS. V lost 1 base and J 5 bases, leaving 11 bases between the germline ends.